This T cell receptor (beta chain) was captured in a study of blood T cell repertoires in COVID-19. Germline V lookup: CDR1 MNHEY, CDR2 SVGAGI. V was pared by 6 bases and J by 7 bases, with 16 bases between. The CDR3 is made up of 14 amino acids. Repertoires were generated with immunoSEQ multiplex PCR, while TCRdb's copy carries only in-frame clones and drops some. The sample records roughly 320,000 clones, approximately 85% being singletons. The sample comprised peripheral blood. The receptor's source is a human donor in a cohort sampled during active COVID-19. The chain carries TRBV6-5 and TRBJ2-1; D may be TRBD1 (5 bases). The CDR3 bases are TGTGCCAGCAGCCCCCCCGCCAGGGTAAATGAGCAGTTCTTC. Amino acids: CASSPPARVNEQFF.